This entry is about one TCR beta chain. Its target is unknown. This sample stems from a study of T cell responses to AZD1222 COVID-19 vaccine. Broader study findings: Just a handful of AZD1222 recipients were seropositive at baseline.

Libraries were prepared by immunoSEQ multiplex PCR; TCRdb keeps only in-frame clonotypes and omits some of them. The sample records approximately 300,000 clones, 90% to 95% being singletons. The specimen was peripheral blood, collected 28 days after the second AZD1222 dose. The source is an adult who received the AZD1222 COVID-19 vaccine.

CDR3: CASSLTSSYEQYF. The CDR3 DNA is TGTGCCAGCAGCTTAACTAGCTCCTACGAGCAGTACTTC. This chain uses TRBV7-2 with TRBJ2-7; a possible D gene is TRBD2 (5 bases). The CDR3 is 13 amino acids. CDR1 is SGHTA and CDR2 is FQGNSA in the germline V gene. V lost 2 bases, J lost 0 bases, and 5 bases lay in between.